What follows is one T cell receptor (beta chain) and its context. As yet, its antigen is unknown. Repertoires were generated with immunoSEQ multiplex PCR, while TCRdb's copy carries only in-frame clones and drops some. The sample shows roughly 79,000 clones, around 92% of them seen only once. This sample was included in a study of OX40 agonist ivuxolimab in advanced cancers. Study-level information: From roughly 20 to 90 years was the age range, with a mean of roughly 59 years, and 65% to 90% were male. Antecedent anti-PD-1, anti-PD-L1 or anti-CTLA-4 therapy was permissible, with around 40% having received some. Broader study findings: The antigen specificity of the peripheral T cells (those that were expanded) was not determined.

The specimen was CD4+ or CD8+ T cells sorted from blood, collected in a trial of the OX40 agonist ivuxolimab. The receptor was isolated from an adult with an advanced solid tumor such as melanoma, head and neck, liver or kidney cancer.

The CDR3, as DNA: TGTGCCAGCAGCTGGGGGGACAGCCCCAATCAGCCCCAGCATTTT. This sequence encodes CASSWGDSPNQPQHF. This chain uses TRBV5-6 with TRBJ1-5, with 7 bases identical to TRBD1. Germline CDR1 SGHDT, CDR2 YYEEEE. Unmatched junction bases numbered 6, after V lost 3 bases and J lost 3 bases. The CDR3 covers 15 residues.